This T cell receptor beta chain was retrieved from a study of patients and donors after allogeneic stem cell transplantation. Using its own MiXCR run on the RT-PCR reads, TCRdb lists one record per CDR3 protein. The data show about 960,000 distinct CDR3 sequences, approximately 18% seen once. CDR1 is SGHRS and CDR2 is YFSETQ in the germline V gene. V was pared by 3 bases and J by 0 bases, with 22 bases between. The CDR3 is 18 amino acids. The chain links TRBV5-1 to TRBJ2-7, with D possibly being TRBD1 (6 bases). What was sequenced was blood, either unsorted or a sorted T cell fraction (not recorded which). This sequence originates from a human donor who was either an allogeneic HSCT recipient or a stem cell or donor lymphocyte infusion donor (not recorded which). It is not recorded whose cells these are; they may come from a transplant donor. The CDR3, as DNA: TGCGCCAGCAGCTCCCGACAGGACCCGGGACCAAGCTCCTACGAGCAGTACTTC. Translation gives CASSSRQDPGPSSYEQYF.